This entry describes one TCR beta chain. The data stem from a study of T-cell reconstitution after alpha-beta-depleted transplantation in children. V was pared by 4 bases and J by 0 bases, with 7 bases of the junction left unmatched. The CDR3 consists of 17 residues. In germline, CDR1 is ENHRY, CDR2 SYGVKD. Molecular barcoding with unique molecular identifiers was used for the TCRbeta library. Using its own MiXCR run on the PCR reads, TCRdb lists one record per CDR3 protein. Among roughly 220,000 distinct CDR3 sequences listed, over 9.5% were seen once. The chain couples TRBV10-3 to TRBJ2-2; 8 bases align to TRBD1. The sequencing used PBMCs from the stem cell graft donor, collected from the stem cell graft. The sequence was collected from a human donor who donated a stem cell graft to a child with SCID. CDR3 DNA: TGTGCCATCAGTGCTAACGGACAGGGAGCGAACACCGGGGAGCTGTTTTTT. Its protein is CAISANGQGANTGELFF.